This section outlines one T cell receptor (beta chain) sequence together with its context. Its antigen is currently unknown. The CDR3 totals 15 residues. Germline values: CDR1 SGDLS, CDR2 YYNGEE. Between the trimmed V and J ends, which lost 0 bases and 2 bases, there was a span of 12 bases. The study ran its PCR with 60 Vbeta and 13 Jbeta primers. Produced via immunoSEQ multiplex PCR; TCRdb's table is partial and in-frame only. The repertoire has approximately 69,000 clones, about 74% of them found once; the top ten carry 20% to 25%. The donors, nominally healthy at sampling, likely had unrecorded immune exposures. The sample originates from a study of cytomegalovirus exposure and HLA in healthy donors. Findings and limits, study-wide: For most subjects, TCR beta sequences were reported to predict HLA-A and HLA-B alleles with accuracy.

The rearrangement links TRBV9 to TRBJ2-7, with a tentative D call TRBD1 (5 bases). This TCR came from a woman in her twenties or thirties in good health and CMV-seropositive. Source material: PBMCs. For the CDR3, the DNA is TGTGCCAGCAGCGTAGGTCCAGGGCCTACCTACGAGCAGTACTTC. Translation: CASSVGPGPTYEQYF.